This TCR beta chain is drawn from a study of blood T cell repertoires in COVID-19. The CDR3 has 15 amino acids. Germline V CDR1 and CDR2: SGHRS, YFSETQ. With 4 bases clipped from V and 7 bases from J, the junction kept 10 bases outside the gene matches. While infection was still active, Seattle patients were enrolled and then followed longitudinally. The sample holds a few counts of this clone. Methods used by the authors: Reference gene primer amplification gave nucleated cell count estimates. Profiling relied on immunoSEQ multiplex PCR, and the TCRdb table lists in-frame clones only, not all of them. From that table come the V and J calls and clone size; the DNA was used to work out D and trimming. This table holds about 150,000 clones, roughly four fifths found once.

This clonotype was sampled from a woman aged 60-75 years with COVID-19, enrolled during active disease. This chain joins TRBV5-1 and TRBJ2-1; 8 bases line up with TRBD2. Sequenced: peripheral blood. The CDR3 DNA reads TGCGCCAGCAGCCCTGGCCGTAGCGGGAAAAATGAGCAGTTCTTC. Protein sequence: CASSPGRSGKNEQFF.